The table lists the clone carrying this T cell receptor beta chain with a few counts. Patients at the Seattle site were enrolled during active infection and followed longitudinally. This record belongs to a study of blood T cell repertoires in COVID-19. Study-level background: Samples representing acute and convalescent COVID-19 were sourced from the United States, Italy and Spain. Sources were T cells, B-cell-depleted T cells, or PBMCs; the material itself was cDNA or gDNA.

Source study methods: Quantification of nucleated cells was approximated via reference gene primer amplification. Clones were sequenced by immunoSEQ multiplex PCR, and TCRdb holds only the in-frame ones, with some missing. The DNA gave D and trimming, while V, J and clone size come from that table. The sample has 200,000 to 250,000 clones; approximately 78% are singletons. This CDR3 is built from 12 residues. V lost 2 bases and J lost 8, with 7 bases in between. The V gene's germline CDR1 is KGHSH and CDR2 LQKENI. Sequencing used peripheral blood. The clonotype originates from a woman between 65 and 79 years old with COVID-19, enrolled during active disease. The J gene is TRBJ1-3, the V gene TRBV18; D uncertain. As DNA, the CDR3 is TGTGCCAGCTCACCAGCCTCGGACACCATATATTTT. Translating it yields CASSPASDTIYF.